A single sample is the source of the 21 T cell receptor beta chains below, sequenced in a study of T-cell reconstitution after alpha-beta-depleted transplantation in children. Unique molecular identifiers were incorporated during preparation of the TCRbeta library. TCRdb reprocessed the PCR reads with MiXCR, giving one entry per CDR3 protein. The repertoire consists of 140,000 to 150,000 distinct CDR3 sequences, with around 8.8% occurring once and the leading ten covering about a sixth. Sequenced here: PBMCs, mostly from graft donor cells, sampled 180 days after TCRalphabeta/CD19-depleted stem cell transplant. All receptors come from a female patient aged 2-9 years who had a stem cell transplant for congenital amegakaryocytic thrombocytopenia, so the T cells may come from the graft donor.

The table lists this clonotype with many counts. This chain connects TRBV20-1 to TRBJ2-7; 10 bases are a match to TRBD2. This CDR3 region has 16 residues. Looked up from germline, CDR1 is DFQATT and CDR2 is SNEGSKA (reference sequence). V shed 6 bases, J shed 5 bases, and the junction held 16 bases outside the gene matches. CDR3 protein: CSALRPLAGVYHEQYF. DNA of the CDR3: TGCAGTGCCTTAAGGCCCCTAGCGGGAGTTTACCACGAGCAGTACTTC.

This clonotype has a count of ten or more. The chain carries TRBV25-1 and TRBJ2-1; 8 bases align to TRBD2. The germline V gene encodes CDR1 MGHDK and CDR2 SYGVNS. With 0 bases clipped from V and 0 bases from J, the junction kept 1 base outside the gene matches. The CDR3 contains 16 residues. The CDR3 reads CASSEYTSGSYNEQFF. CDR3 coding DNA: TGTGCCAGCAGTGAATATACTAGCGGCTCCTACAATGAGCAGTTCTTC.

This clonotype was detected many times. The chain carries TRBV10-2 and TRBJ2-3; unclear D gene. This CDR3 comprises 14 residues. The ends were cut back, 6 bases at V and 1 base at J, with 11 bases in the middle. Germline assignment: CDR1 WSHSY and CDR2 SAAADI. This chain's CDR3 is CASRYLGGTDTQYF. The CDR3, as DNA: TGCGCCAGCAGGTATTTGGGTGGCACAGATACGCAGTATTTT.

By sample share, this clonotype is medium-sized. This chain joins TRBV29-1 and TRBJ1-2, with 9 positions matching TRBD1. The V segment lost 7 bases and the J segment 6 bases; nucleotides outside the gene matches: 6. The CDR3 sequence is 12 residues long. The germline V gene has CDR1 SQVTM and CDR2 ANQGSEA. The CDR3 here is CSGVDRGDGYTF. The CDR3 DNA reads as TGCAGCGGCGTGGACAGGGGCGATGGCTACACCTTC.

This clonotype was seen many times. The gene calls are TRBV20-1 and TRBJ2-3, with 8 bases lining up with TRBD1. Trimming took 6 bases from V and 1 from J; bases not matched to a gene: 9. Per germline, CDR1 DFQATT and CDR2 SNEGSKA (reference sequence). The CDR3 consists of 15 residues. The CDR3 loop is CSARWTGLGTDTQYF. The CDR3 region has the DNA TGCAGTGCCCGATGGACAGGGCTGGGCACAGATACGCAGTATTTT.

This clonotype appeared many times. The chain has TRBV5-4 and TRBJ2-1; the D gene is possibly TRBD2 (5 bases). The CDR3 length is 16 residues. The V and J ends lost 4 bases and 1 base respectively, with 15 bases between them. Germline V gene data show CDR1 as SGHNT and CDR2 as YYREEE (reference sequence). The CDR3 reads CASSPPRAGSYNEQFF. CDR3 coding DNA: TGTGCCAGCAGCCCCCCGCGGGCAGGATCCTACAATGAGCAGTTCTTC.

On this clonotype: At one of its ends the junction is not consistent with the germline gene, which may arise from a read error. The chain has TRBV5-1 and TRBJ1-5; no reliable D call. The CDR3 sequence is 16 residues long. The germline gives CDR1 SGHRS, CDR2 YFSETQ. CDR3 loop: CASSPPTPDSNQPPHF. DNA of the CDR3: TGCGCCAGCAGCCCCCCAACGCCGGATAGCAATCAGCCCCCGCATTTT.

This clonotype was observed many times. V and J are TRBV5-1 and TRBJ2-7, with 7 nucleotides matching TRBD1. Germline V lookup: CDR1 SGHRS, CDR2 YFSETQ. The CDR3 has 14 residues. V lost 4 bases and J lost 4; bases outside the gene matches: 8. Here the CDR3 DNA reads TGCGCCAGCAGCCCGGGACAGTCTCCTTACGAGCAGTACTTC. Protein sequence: CASSPGQSPYEQYF.

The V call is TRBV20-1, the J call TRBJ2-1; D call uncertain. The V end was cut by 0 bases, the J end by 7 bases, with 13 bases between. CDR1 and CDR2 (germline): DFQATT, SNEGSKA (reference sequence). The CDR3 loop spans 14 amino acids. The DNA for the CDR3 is TGCAGTGCTAGAGAATGGCTAGTGGGGAATGAGCAGTTCTTC. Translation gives CSAREWLVGNEQFF.

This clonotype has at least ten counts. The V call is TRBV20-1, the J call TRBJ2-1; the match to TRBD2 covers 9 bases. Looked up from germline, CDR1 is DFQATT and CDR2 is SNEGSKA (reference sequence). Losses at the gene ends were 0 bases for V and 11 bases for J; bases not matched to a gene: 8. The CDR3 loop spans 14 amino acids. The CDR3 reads CSARDLASGEQQFF. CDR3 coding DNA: TGCAGTGCTAGAGATCTGGCTAGCGGGGAACAGCAGTTCTTC.

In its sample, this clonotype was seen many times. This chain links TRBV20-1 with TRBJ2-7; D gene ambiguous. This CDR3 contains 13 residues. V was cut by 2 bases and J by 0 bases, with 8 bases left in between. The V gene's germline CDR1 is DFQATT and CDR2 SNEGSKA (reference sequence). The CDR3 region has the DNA TGCAGTGCTAGAAGTCCCAACTCCTACGAGCAGTACTTC. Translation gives CSARSPNSYEQYF.

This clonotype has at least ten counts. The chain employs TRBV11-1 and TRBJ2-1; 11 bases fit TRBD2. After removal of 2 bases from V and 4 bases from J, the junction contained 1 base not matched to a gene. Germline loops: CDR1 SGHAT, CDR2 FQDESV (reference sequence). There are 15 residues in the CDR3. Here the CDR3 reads CASSLSSGGYNEQFF. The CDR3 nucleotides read TGTGCCAGCAGCTTATCTAGCGGGGGGTACAATGAGCAGTTCTTC.

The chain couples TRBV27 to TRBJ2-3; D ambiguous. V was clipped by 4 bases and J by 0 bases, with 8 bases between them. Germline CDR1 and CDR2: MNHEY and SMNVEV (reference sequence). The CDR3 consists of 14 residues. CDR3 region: CASSSTASTDTQYF. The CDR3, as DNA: TGTGCCAGCAGTTCAACGGCTAGCACAGATACGCAGTATTTT.

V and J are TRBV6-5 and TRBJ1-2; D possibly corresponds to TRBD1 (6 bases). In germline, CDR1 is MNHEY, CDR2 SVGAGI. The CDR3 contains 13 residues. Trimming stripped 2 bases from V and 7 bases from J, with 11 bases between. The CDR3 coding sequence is TGTGCCAGCAGTTACAGGGGGTCCCGTGGCTACACCTTC. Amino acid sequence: CASSYRGSRGYTF.

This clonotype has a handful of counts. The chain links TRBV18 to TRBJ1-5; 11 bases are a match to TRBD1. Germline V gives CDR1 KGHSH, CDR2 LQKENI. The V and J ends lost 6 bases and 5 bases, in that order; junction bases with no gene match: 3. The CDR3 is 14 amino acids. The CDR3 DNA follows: TGTGCCAGCTCGGACAGGGGGCCGGATCAGCCCCAGCATTTT. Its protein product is CASSDRGPDQPQHF.

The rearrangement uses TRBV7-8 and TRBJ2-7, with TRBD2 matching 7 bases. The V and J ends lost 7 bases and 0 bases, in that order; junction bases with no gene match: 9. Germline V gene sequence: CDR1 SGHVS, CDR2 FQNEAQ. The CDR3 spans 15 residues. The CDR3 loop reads CASNRGGGSSYEQYF. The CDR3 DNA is TGTGCCAGCAACCGTGGGGGGGGGAGCTCCTACGAGCAGTACTTC.

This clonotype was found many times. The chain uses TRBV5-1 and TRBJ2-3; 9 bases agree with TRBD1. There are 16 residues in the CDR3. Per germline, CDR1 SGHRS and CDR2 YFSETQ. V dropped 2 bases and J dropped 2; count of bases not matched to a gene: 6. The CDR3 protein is CASSFSGTGNTDTQYF. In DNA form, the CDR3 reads TGCGCCAGCAGCTTTTCCGGGACAGGGAACACAGATACGCAGTATTTT.

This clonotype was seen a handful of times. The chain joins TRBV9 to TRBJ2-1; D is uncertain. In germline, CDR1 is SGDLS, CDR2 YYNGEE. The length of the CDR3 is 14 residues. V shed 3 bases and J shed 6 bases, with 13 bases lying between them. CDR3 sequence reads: CASSASLRSNEQFF. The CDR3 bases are TGTGCCAGCAGCGCCTCCCTCAGGTCCAATGAGCAGTTCTTC.

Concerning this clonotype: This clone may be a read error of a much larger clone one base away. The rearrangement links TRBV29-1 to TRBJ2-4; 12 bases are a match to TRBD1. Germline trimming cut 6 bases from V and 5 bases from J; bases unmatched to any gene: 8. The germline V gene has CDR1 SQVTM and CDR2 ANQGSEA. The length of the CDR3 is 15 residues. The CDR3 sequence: CSVGTGGPSQNIQYF. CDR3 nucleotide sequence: TGCAGCGTGGGGACAGGGGGCCCGTCCCAAAACATTCAGTACTTC.

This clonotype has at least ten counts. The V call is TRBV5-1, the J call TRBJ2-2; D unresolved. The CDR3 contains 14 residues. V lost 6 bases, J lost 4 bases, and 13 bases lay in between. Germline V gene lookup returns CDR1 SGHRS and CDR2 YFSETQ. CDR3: CASKGQRGTGELFF. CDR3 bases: TGCGCCAGCAAGGGCCAGCGTGGCACCGGGGAGCTGTTTTTT.

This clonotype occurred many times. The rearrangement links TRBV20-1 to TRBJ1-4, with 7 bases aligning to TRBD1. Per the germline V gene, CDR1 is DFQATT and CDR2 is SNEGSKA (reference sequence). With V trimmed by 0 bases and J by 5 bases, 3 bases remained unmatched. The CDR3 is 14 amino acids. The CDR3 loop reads CSAREGTANEKLFF. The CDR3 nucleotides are TGCAGTGCTAGAGAGGGGACAGCGAATGAAAAACTGTTTTTT.